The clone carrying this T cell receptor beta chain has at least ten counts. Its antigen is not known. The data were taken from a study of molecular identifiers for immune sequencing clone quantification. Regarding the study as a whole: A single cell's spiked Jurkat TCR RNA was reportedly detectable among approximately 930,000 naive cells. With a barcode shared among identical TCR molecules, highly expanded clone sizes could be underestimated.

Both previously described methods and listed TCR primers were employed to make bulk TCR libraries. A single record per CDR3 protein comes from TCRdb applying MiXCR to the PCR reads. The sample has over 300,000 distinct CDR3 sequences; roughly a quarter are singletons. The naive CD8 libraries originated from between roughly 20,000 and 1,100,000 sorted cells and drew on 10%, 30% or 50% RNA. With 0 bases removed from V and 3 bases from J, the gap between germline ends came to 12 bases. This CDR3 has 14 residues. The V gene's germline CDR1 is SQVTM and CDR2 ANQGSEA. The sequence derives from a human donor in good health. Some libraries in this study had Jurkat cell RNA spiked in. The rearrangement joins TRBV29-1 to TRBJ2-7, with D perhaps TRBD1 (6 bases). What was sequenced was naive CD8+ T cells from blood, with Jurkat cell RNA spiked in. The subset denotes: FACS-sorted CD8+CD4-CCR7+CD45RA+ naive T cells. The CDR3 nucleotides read TGCAGCGTTGAAGAACCAGGGGTGGGCTACGAGCAGTACTTC. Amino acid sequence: CSVEEPGVGYEQYF.